The 2 T cell receptor beta chains presented below share a single source sample, sequenced in a study of immune heterogeneity within non-small cell lung tumors. Template input, which was bulk tumor genomic DNA, totaled 600 ng per sample. Each primary tumor yielded several biopsies, collected far apart from one another at surgery. Undergoing curative surgery were patients whose non-small cell lung cancer was untreated and newly diagnosed. The authors amplified TCR beta CDR3 by multiplex PCR with 32 V and 13 J primers. MiXCR, applied by TCRdb to the multiplex PCR reads, yields one record per CDR3 protein. This sample has about 4,700 distinct CDR3 sequences, with around a fifth found just once. The sample comprised lung tumor tissue. The receptors stem from a man aged 55-75 years with non-small cell lung cancer.

The rearrangement joins TRBV29-1 to TRBJ2-5; no clear D gene. Per germline, CDR1 SQVTM and CDR2 ANQGSEA. This CDR3 is built from 12 residues. The germline V and J ends were trimmed by 4 bases and 0 bases, with 6 bases remaining between them. This CDR3 reads CSVATYQETQYF. The CDR3, as DNA: TGCAGCGTTGCCACATACCAAGAGACCCAGTACTTC.

This clonotype is categorized as medium-sized. The rearrangement joins TRBV2 to TRBJ1-5; weak D call: TRBD1 (6 bases). V was cut by 6 bases and J by 7 bases, with 13 bases left in between. The germline V gene has CDR1 SNHLY and CDR2 FYNNEI. The CDR3 consists of 13 residues. CDR3 DNA sequence: TGTGCCAGCAGGGGTGACAGGTTCCAGCCCCAGCATTTT. It yields the protein CASRGDRFQPQHF.